This T cell receptor (beta chain) was profiled in a study of T cell changes during pregnancy in multiple sclerosis. Germline CDR1 reads SNHLY; CDR2 reads FYNNEI. V lost 10 bases, J lost 4 bases, and 7 bases stayed unmatched. CDR3 length equals 13 residues. Sequenced by immunoSEQ multiplex PCR; TCRdb stores in-frame clones only, minus some. The profile shows some 45,000 clones, 85% to 95% of them singletons. Sequencing used CD8+ T cells from peripheral blood mononuclear cells, obtained in the first trimester of pregnancy. The TCR comes from a female donor with multiple sclerosis, enrolled in a pregnancy study. The V and J genes are TRBV2 and TRBJ2-7; 10 bases map to TRBD2. CDR3 coding DNA: TGTGCCAACCAAGCGGGGGGGGGTTACGAGCAGTACTTC. It yields the protein CANQAGGGYEQYF.